One and the same sample provided the 32 T cell receptor beta chains below, sequenced in a study of response to subunit inactivated influenza vaccine. TCRdb re-derived calls from the RT-PCR reads in MiXCR, one entry per CDR3 protein. The table has about 190,000 distinct CDR3 sequences, roughly an eighth seen once. The sample was CD8+ T cells sorted from PBMCs, taken around 5 days after vaccination. These receptors all come from a man aged 50-60 years who received an inactivated influenza vaccine.

This clonotype was found a few times. The rearrangement links TRBV9 to TRBJ1-3; TRBD1 is a possible D gene (5 bases). The V gene lost 0 bases and the J gene lost 0 bases, with 13 bases spanning the gap. The length of the CDR3 is 17 residues. Germline lookup yields CDR1 SGDLS and CDR2 YYNGEE. DNA for the CDR3: TGTGCCAGCAGCGTAGATTTAGGGGCCAGCTCTGGAAACACCATATATTTT. It codes for CASSVDLGASSGNTIYF.

The V gene is TRBV9, the J gene TRBJ2-1; the D gene could be TRBD1 or TRBD2 (5 bases each). The CDR3 consists of 16 residues. V was clipped by 0 bases and J by 6 bases, with 16 bases between them. Germline V gives CDR1 SGDLS, CDR2 YYNGEE. CDR3: CASSVEGSGPLNEQFF. CDR3 DNA: TGTGCCAGCAGCGTAGAGGGTTCGGGACCACTCAATGAGCAGTTCTTC.

This clonotype was counted a few times. V and J are TRBV7-6 and TRBJ2-1; the D gene is possibly TRBD1 (6 bases). In germline, CDR1 is SGHVS, CDR2 FNYEAQ. Between the trimmed V and J ends, which lost 5 bases and 4 bases, there was a span of 15 bases. The CDR3 has 15 residues. This chain's CDR3 is CASSAGEREYNEQFF. DNA for the CDR3: TGTGCCAGCAGCGCAGGGGAGCGAGAATACAATGAGCAGTTCTTC.

This chain connects TRBV6-2 or TRBV6-3 to TRBJ2-1; D call uncertain. Germline V gene data show CDR1 as MNHEY and CDR2 as SVGEGT. V was cut by 5 bases and J by 2 bases, with 16 bases left in between. The CDR3 runs to 16 residues. DNA of the CDR3: TGTGCCAGCAGTGCCTACCGCGAGGCACCCTACAATGAGCAGTTCTTC. The encoded protein is CASSAYREAPYNEQFF.

This clonotype was seen at least ten times. CDR3 sequence (DNA): TGTGCCAGCAGCTTCTCAAGCGGGGAGTACAATGAGCAGTTCTTC. Translated, it gives CASSFSSGEYNEQFF. V gene TRBV5-6 combines with J gene TRBJ2-1, with 7 bases fitting TRBD2. The CDR3 has 15 amino acids. Germline lookup yields CDR1 SGHDT and CDR2 YYEEEE. The ends lost 2 bases at V and 4 bases at J; junction bases unmatched: 6.

The rearrangement uses TRBV12-3 or TRBV12-4 and TRBJ2-7, with 10 bases lining up with TRBD1. V lost 1 base and J lost 3; bases outside the gene matches: 6. This CDR3 region has 16 residues. The CDR3 DNA follows: TGTGCCAGCAGTTTAGGCCTCGGGACAGGGGTCTACGAGCAGTACTTC. This gives the protein CASSLGLGTGVYEQYF.

This clonotype was observed a few times. The chain links TRBV2 to TRBJ2-5, with D possibly TRBD2 on 6 matching bases. Trimming removed 0 bases from V and 2 bases from J, with 19 bases in between. CDR3 length: 18 amino acids. Germline CDR1 SNHLY, CDR2 FYNNEI. The CDR3 sequence is CASSEALPVLGGQETQYF. In DNA, the CDR3 is TGTGCCAGCAGTGAAGCGCTTCCAGTTCTTGGAGGGCAAGAGACCCAGTACTTC.

In its sample, this clonotype was seen many times. The chain recombines TRBV5-5 with TRBJ2-7; D is unresolved. The V and J ends lost 0 bases and 0 bases respectively, with 16 bases between them. The CDR3 extends over 17 amino acids. CDR1 is SGHKS and CDR2 is YYEKEE in the germline V gene (reference sequence). The CDR3 region has the DNA TGTGCCAGCAGCTTGGGGAGTGCTCTCTTTGGCTCCTACGAGCAGTACTTC. Residues: CASSLGSALFGSYEQYF.

This clonotype was counted only a few times. The chain recombines TRBV4-3 with TRBJ1-1; tentative D call: TRBD1 (5 bases). Looked up from germline, CDR1 is LGHNA and CDR2 is YSLEER. The CDR3 extends over 15 amino acids. V lost 1 base and J 1 base, leaving 10 bases between the germline ends. The CDR3 DNA reads as TGCGCCAGCAGCCAAGGATGGGGGGGGAACACTGAAGCTTTCTTT. It specifies CASSQGWGGNTEAFF.

The CDR3 protein is CASSVLAGKNEQFF. CDR3 sequence (DNA): TGTGCCAGCAGTGTGCTAGCGGGGAAGAATGAGCAGTTCTTC. V and J are TRBV28 and TRBJ2-1, with 9 bases identical to TRBD2. Germline trimming cut 5 bases from V and 7 bases from J; bases unmatched to any gene: 6. Looked up from germline, CDR1 is MDHEN and CDR2 is SYDVKM. The CDR3 length is 14 residues.

V is TRBV7-9 and J is TRBJ2-5, with TRBD1 identical over 9 bases. The J segment lost 5 bases and the V segment lost 5 bases, leaving 6 bases of the junction unmatched. Germline-derived CDR1 and CDR2 are SEHNR and FQNEAQ (reference sequence). The CDR3 totals 14 residues. CDR3 amino acids: CASSPGTGWETQYF. CDR3 coding DNA: TGTGCCAGCAGCCCGGGGACAGGGTGGGAGACCCAGTACTTC.

This clonotype was seen many times. V is TRBV7-9 and J is TRBJ1-3; no clear D gene. V lost 3 bases to trimming and J lost 1 base, with 7 bases between them. CDR1 and CDR2 from the germline V gene are SEHNR and FQNEAQ (reference sequence). The CDR3 covers 14 residues. CDR3 sequence: CASSLGDSGNTIYF. DNA of the CDR3: TGTGCCAGCAGCTTGGGAGATTCTGGAAACACCATATATTTT.

V gene TRBV6-1 combines with J gene TRBJ1-1; D is undetermined. The CDR3 is 15 residues long. With 5 bases removed from V and 5 bases from J, the gap between germline ends came to 18 bases. Germline assignment: CDR1 MNHNS and CDR2 SASEGT. The CDR3 coding sequence is TGTGCCAGCAGTCCCCGCGGGGAGGGTGATACTGAAGCTTTCTTT. Its protein product is CASSPRGEGDTEAFF.

This clonotype was counted a few times. The rearrangement uses TRBV19 and TRBJ2-7; perhaps TRBD2 as D (6 bases). V was shortened by 5 bases and J by 4 bases, with 15 bases between the two germline ends. Germline-derived CDR1 and CDR2 are LNHDA and SQIVND (reference sequence). This CDR3 region has 14 residues. The CDR3: CASSVGGKVYEQYF. The CDR3 region has the DNA TGTGCCAGTAGTGTCGGCGGGAAGGTGTACGAGCAGTACTTC. The entire variable domain, with the rest obtained from reference TRBV19 and TRBJ2-7, is as follows: DGGITQSPKYLFRKEGQNVTLSCEQNLNHDAMYWYRQDPGQGLRLIYYSQIVNDFQKGDIAEGYSVSREKKESFPLTVTSAQKNPTAFYLCASSVGGKVYEQYFGPGTRLTVT.

Turning to this clonotype: Given the absence of the conserved phenylalanine or tryptophan at the CDR3 end, a read error is likely. The genes are TRBV29-1 and TRBJ2-1, with D perhaps matching TRBD1 (6 bases). The CDR3 is 13 amino acids. CDR1 is SQVTM and CDR2 is ANQGSEA in the germline V gene. Trimming stripped 6 bases from V and 3 bases from J, with 12 bases between. The CDR3 region has the DNA TGCAGCGTCTCTACAGGGAACTACAATGAGCAGTTCCTA. It encodes CSVSTGNYNEQFL.

This chain links TRBV5-5 with TRBJ2-7; TRBD2 matches 10 bases. The CDR3 covers 17 residues. The V gene end was trimmed by 4 bases and the J gene end by 1 base; junction bases not matched to a gene: 11. CDR1 SGHKS and CDR2 YYEKEE come from the germline V gene (reference sequence). The CDR3 loop reads CASSRLSLAGVSYEQYF. CDR3 sequence (DNA): TGTGCCAGCAGCCGATTGTCCCTAGCGGGAGTTTCCTACGAGCAGTACTTC. The full variable domain, with the rest looked up from reference TRBV5-5 and TRBJ2-7, is DAGVTQSPTHLIKTRGQQVTLRCSPISGHKSVSWYQQVLGQGPQFIFQYYEKEERGRGNFPDRFSARQFPNYSSELNVNALLLGDSALYLCASSRLSLAGVSYEQYFGPGTRLTVT.

This clonotype was counted only a few times. This rearrangement joins TRBV30 to TRBJ2-7; the match to TRBD1 covers 7 bases. The CDR3 is 14 amino acids. Germline-derived CDR1 and CDR2 are GTSNPN and SVGIG (reference sequence). Trimming at V came to 0 bases and at J to 2 bases, leaving 4 bases not matched to a gene. Written as DNA, the CDR3 is TGTGCCTGGAGTGTAGGACAGGAGCCCTACGAGCAGTACTTC. This codes for CAWSVGQEPYEQYF.

This clonotype was picked up many times. The chain recombines TRBV10-3 with TRBJ2-7; 8 bases map to TRBD1. Germline CDR1 ENHRY, CDR2 SYGVKD. The CDR3 is 15 residues long. J lost 3 bases, V lost 6 bases, and 10 bases had no gene match. CDR3 coding DNA: TGTGCCATCAGGACAGGGGACAGGCCCAACTACGAGCAGTACTTC. Amino acid sequence: CAIRTGDRPNYEQYF.

The sample holds many counts of this clonotype. The J gene is TRBJ2-1, the V gene TRBV11-2; D gene unclear. The CDR3 extends over 13 amino acids. V dropped 1 base and J dropped 6 bases, with 7 bases sitting between them. The germline V gene has CDR1 SGHAT and CDR2 FQNNGV. The CDR3 nucleotides are TGTGCCAGCAGCTTAGGCGCTGGCAATGAGCAGTTCTTC. Residues: CASSLGAGNEQFF.

There are a few counts of this clonotype. This CDR3 is CASSLGGKQFF. Here the CDR3 DNA reads TGTGCCAGCAGCTTGGGCGGGAAGCAGTTCTTC. The chain carries TRBV28 and TRBJ2-1; TRBD2 might be the D (6 bases). Between the trimmed V and J ends, which lost 6 bases and 11 bases, there was a span of 11 bases. Germline-derived CDR1 and CDR2 are MDHEN and SYDVKM. The CDR3 totals 11 residues.

This clonotype was counted between two and nine times. The rearrangement joins TRBV28 to TRBJ1-2; possible D gene TRBD1, 6 bases. Trimming removed 9 bases at V and 4 bases at J, with 24 bases between. There are 16 residues in the CDR3. The germline V gene has CDR1 MDHEN and CDR2 SYDVKM. This CDR3 reads CASLPVTRGGSYGYTF. The CDR3, as DNA: TGTGCCAGTCTTCCGGTCACTAGGGGGGGAAGCTATGGCTACACCTTC.

This clonotype was found a few times. The chain employs TRBV20-1 and TRBJ2-1, with D possibly TRBD1 on 5 matching bases. Germline V gene data show CDR1 as DFQATT and CDR2 as SNEGSKA (reference sequence). CDR3 length: 13 residues. Deletions cut 6 bases from V and 3 bases from J, with 12 bases between. CDR3 nucleotide sequence: TGCAGTGCAGAAGGGGCGCTCTACAATGAGCAGTTCTTC. Its translation is CSAEGALYNEQFF.

This clonotype was detected only once. V and J are TRBV12-3 or TRBV12-4 and TRBJ2-2, with a tentative D call TRBD2 (5 bases). The ends were cut back, 7 bases at V and 6 bases at J, with 9 bases in the middle. The CDR3 covers 12 residues. The DNA of the CDR3 is TGTGCCAGCACCCAGCGGTCCGGGGAGCTGTTTTTT. Its protein product is CASTQRSGELFF.

This clonotype appeared a few times. In DNA form, the CDR3 reads TGTGCCAGCAGCTTTCAGACCGGGGAGCTGTTTTTT. It is translated as CASSFQTGELFF. The rearrangement uses TRBV7-9 and TRBJ2-2; D is unresolved. The V and J ends lost 3 bases and 5 bases respectively, with 4 bases between them. This CDR3 comprises 12 residues. Germline values: CDR1 SEHNR, CDR2 FQNEAQ (reference sequence).

This rearrangement joins TRBV4-2 to TRBJ2-7, with TRBD2 identical over 13 bases. The CDR3 loop spans 17 amino acids. Germline lookup yields CDR1 LGHNA and CDR2 YNFKEQ. The V and J ends lost 1 base and 7 bases, in that order; junction bases with no gene match: 10. The CDR3 spells CASSQGTSGRAALEQYF. Written as DNA, the CDR3 is TGTGCCAGCAGCCAAGGAACTAGCGGGAGGGCCGCCTTAGAGCAGTACTTC.

V usage is TRBV7-2 and J usage is TRBJ2-1, with 13 bases aligning to TRBD2. This CDR3 comprises 15 residues. The V segment lost 2 bases and the J segment 10 bases; nucleotides outside the gene matches: 5. Germline V gives CDR1 SGHTA, CDR2 FQGNSA. The CDR3 nucleotides read TGTGCCAGCAGCTTATCTGGACTAGCGGGAGAGGAGCAGTTCTTC. It encodes CASSLSGLAGEEQFF.

This clonotype appeared a few times. V is TRBV4-3 and J is TRBJ2-1; maybe TRBD1 (6 bases). The CDR3 covers 16 residues. V lost 0 bases to trimming and J lost 0 bases, with 9 bases between them. Germline lookup yields CDR1 LGHNA and CDR2 YSLEER. In DNA, the CDR3 is TGCGCCAGCAGCCAAGAAAGGGGGAGCTCCTACAATGAGCAGTTCTTC. This translates into CASSQERGSSYNEQFF.

The J gene is TRBJ2-5, the V gene TRBV20-1, with D perhaps given as TRBD1 or TRBD2 (5 bases each). Deletions cut 0 bases from V and 2 bases from J, with 10 bases between. The germline V gene has CDR1 DFQATT and CDR2 SNEGSKA (reference sequence). This CDR3 is built from 14 residues. The CDR3 coding sequence is TGCAGTGCTAGAGACTTGGGGGATCAAGAGACCCAGTACTTC. Its translation: CSARDLGDQETQYF.

This clonotype was seen a handful of times. The CDR3 DNA follows: TGTGCCAGTAGTATCGCCGCGGACAGGGGATCGAGGAACACTGAAGCTTTCTTT. Its translation is CASSIAADRGSRNTEAFF. The chain joins TRBV19 to TRBJ1-1; 9 nucleotides line up with TRBD1. The CDR3 runs to 18 residues. Germline lookup yields CDR1 LNHDA and CDR2 SQIVND (reference sequence). V gave up 3 bases and J gave up 1 base; unmatched junction bases: 12.

This clonotype was seen only a few times. The chain recombines TRBV9 with TRBJ2-2; 10 nucleotides align to TRBD2. This CDR3 contains 17 residues. J lost 2 bases, V lost 4 bases, and 8 bases had no gene match. In germline, CDR1 is SGDLS, CDR2 YYNGEE. CDR3 DNA sequence: TGTGCCAGCAGCCCGAGTGGGACTAGCGCCAACACCGGGGAGCTGTTTTTT. Residues: CASSPSGTSANTGELFF.

This clonotype was counted a few times. The V call is TRBV21-1, the J call TRBJ2-3; TRBD2, the D gene given by the table, was not confirmed from the DNA. TRBV21-1 is reported as a pseudogene. This CDR3 contains 15 residues. The CDR3 protein is CASSAPSGSTDTQYF. CDR3 bases: TGTGCCAGCAGCGCGCCTAGCGGAAGCACAGATACGCAGTATTTT.

In this sample, this clonotype turned up a few times. The chain recombines TRBV2 with TRBJ2-3, with a possible D match to TRBD1 (6 bases). Deletions cut 5 bases from V and 2 bases from J, with 14 bases between. The CDR3 loop spans 15 amino acids. Germline CDR1 is SNHLY and CDR2 is FYNNEI. The CDR3, as DNA: TGTGCCAGCAGTAATTGGGACACCTACACAGATACGCAGTATTTT. Its protein product is CASSNWDTYTDTQYF.